The clone carrying this T cell receptor (beta chain) was seen a handful of times. Antigen: not known. TCRdb processed the 5' RACE reads anew with MiXCR; each CDR3 protein has one entry. This sample yields around 680,000 distinct CDR3 sequences, of which around 8.6% are seen a single time; 0.75% to 1% belongs to the top ten. This sample was taken from a study of identical twins. Study observations and caveats: Low generation-probability sequences were in excess among twin-shared out-of-frame alpha sequences.

Germline lookup yields CDR1 SNHLY and CDR2 FYNNEI. The CDR3 spans 14 residues. Trimming took off 5 bases at V and 0 bases at J, with 9 bases between the two ends. These data were likewise used in another study, on yellow fever vaccine responses in identical twins.

The chain carries TRBV2 and TRBJ2-3, with D tentatively TRBD1 (6 bases). The clonotype originates from a woman under 30 in good health. Sequences were obtained from PBMCs. CDR3 in amino acids: CASSRTDSTDTQYF. CDR3 in DNA: TGTGCCAGCAGTCGGACAGATAGCACAGATACGCAGTATTTT.